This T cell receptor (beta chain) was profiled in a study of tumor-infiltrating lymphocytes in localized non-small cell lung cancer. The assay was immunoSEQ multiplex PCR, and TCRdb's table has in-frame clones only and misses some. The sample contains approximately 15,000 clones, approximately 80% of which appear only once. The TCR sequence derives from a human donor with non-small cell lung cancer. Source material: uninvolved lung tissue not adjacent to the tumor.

The DNA of the CDR3 is TGCGCCAGCAGCCAAGAGGGGGCAGGGGCGAACACCGGGGAGCTGTTTTTT. It specifies CASSQEGAGANTGELFF. V gene TRBV4-1 combines with J gene TRBJ2-2; perhaps TRBD1 as D (6 bases). V lost 0 bases and J lost 0, with 11 bases in between. This CDR3 spans 17 amino acids. Per germline, CDR1 MGHRA and CDR2 YSYEKL.